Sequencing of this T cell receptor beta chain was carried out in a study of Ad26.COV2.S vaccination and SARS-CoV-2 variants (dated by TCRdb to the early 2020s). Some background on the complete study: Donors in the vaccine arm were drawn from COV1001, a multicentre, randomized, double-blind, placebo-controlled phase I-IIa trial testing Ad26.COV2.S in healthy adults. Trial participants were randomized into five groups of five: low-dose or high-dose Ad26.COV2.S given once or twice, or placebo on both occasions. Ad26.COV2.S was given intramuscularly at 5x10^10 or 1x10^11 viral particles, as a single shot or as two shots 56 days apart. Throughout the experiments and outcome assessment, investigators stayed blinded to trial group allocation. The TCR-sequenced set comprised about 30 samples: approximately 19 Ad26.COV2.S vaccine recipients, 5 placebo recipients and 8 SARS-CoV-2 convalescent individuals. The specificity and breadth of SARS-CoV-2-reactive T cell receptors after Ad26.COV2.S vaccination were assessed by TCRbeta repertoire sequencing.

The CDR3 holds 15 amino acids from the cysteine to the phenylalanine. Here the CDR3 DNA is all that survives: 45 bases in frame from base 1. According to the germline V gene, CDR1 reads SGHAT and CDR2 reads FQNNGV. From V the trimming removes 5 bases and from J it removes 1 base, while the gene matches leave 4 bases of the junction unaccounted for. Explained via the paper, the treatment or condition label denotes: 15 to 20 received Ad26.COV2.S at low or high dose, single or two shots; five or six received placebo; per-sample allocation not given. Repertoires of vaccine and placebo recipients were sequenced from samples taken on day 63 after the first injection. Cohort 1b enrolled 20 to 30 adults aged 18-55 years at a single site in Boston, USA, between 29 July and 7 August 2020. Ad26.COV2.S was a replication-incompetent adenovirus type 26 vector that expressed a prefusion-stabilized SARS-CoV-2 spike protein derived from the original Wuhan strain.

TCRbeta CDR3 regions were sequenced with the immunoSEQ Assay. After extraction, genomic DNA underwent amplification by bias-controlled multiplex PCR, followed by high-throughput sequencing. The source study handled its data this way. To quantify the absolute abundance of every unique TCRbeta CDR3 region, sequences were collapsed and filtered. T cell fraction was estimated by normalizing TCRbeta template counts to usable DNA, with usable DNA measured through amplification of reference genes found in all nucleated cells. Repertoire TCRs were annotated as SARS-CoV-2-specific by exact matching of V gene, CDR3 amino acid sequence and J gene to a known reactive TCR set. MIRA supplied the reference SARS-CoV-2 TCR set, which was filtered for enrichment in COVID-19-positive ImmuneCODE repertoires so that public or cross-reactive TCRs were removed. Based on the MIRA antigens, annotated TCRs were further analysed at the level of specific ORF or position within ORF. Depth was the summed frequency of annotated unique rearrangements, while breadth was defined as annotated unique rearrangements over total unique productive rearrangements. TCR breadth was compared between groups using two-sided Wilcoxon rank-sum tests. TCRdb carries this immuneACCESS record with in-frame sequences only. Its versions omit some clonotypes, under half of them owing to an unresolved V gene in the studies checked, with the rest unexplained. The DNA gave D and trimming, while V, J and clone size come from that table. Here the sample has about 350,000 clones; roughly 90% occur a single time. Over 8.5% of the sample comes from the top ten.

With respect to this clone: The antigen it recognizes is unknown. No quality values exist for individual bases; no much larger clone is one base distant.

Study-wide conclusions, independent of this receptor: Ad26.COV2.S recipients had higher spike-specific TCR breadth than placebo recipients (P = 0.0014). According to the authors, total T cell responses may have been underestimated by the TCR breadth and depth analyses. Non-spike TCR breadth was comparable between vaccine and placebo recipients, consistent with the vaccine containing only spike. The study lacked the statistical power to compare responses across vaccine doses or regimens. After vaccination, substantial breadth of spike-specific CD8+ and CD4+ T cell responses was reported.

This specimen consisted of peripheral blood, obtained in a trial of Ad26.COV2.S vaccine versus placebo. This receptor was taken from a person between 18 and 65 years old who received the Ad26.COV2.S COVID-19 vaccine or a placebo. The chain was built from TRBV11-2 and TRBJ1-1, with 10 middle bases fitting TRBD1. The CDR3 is CASSIWDRGNTEAFF. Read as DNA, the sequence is TGTGCCAGCAGCATATGGGACAGGGGGAACACTGAAGCTTTCTTT.